The 17 T cell receptor beta chains presented below share a single source sample, sequenced in a study of CD8 T cells in ankylosing spondylitis. TCRdb passed the 5' RACE reads through MiXCR, listing each CDR3 protein once. The sample holds 250,000 to 350,000 distinct CDR3 sequences, more than 20% seen once. Input material: blood, either unsorted or a sorted T cell fraction (not recorded which). These receptors were taken from a female donor with ankylosing spondylitis or in good health (not recorded which).

This clonotype was counted ten times or more. The CDR3 nucleotides read TGTGCCAGCAGTTTAGGGGAGCTAGCCAAAAACATTCAGTACTTC. It encodes CASSLGELAKNIQYF. V gene TRBV28 combines with J gene TRBJ2-4, with D perhaps matching TRBD2 (5 bases). The germline CDR1 and CDR2 sequences are MDHEN and SYDVKM. The CDR3 is made up of 15 amino acids. V lost 2 bases to trimming and J lost 0 bases, with 8 bases between them.

This clonotype was counted only a few times. V is TRBV15 and J is TRBJ2-3; D is unclear. The V and J ends lost 0 bases and 0 bases respectively, with 10 bases between them. CDR3 length equals 16 residues. Germline V gene sequence: CDR1 LNHNV, CDR2 YYDKDF (reference sequence). For the CDR3, the DNA is TGTGCCACCAGCAGAGATCGAGATATCAGCACAGATACGCAGTATTTT. Translated, it gives CATSRDRDISTDTQYF.

This clonotype was seen ten or more times. This chain uses TRBV28 with TRBJ2-7; tentatively, D is TRBD1 (6 bases). V was shortened by 10 bases and J by 0 bases, with 16 bases between the two germline ends. This CDR3 spans 14 amino acids. Germline V lookup: CDR1 MDHEN, CDR2 SYDVKM. The CDR3 bases are TGTGCCACCACAGGGTGGGGGAGCTCCTACGAGCAGTACTTC. Amino acids: CATTGWGSSYEQYF.

V usage is TRBV5-5 and J usage is TRBJ2-7; D call uncertain. Germline V gene data show CDR1 as SGHKS and CDR2 as YYEKEE (reference sequence). The CDR3 length is 14 residues. V lost 4 bases and J lost 2, with 13 bases in between. CDR3 bases: TGTGCCAGCAGCAACGGCGCGTCAGCCTACGAGCAGTACTTC. This codes for CASSNGASAYEQYF.

In its sample, this clonotype was seen a few times. This chain joins TRBV20-1 and TRBJ1-1; the D gene is possibly TRBD1 (6 bases). V lost 6 bases, J lost 2 bases, and 13 bases lay in between. The length of the CDR3 is 13 residues. Germline CDR1 DFQATT, CDR2 SNEGSKA (reference sequence). The CDR3 DNA is TGCAGTGCGCGGCAGGGGAGAAACACTGAAGCTTTCTTT. Residues: CSARQGRNTEAFF.

The chain joins TRBV2 to TRBJ2-1, with D uncertain. The CDR3 consists of 14 residues. Trimming took off 5 bases at V and 1 base at J, with 9 bases between the two ends. Per germline, CDR1 SNHLY and CDR2 FYNNEI. The CDR3 DNA reads as TGTGCCAGCAGTAACTCCCTATCCTACAATGAGCAGTTCTTC. Protein: CASSNSLSYNEQFF.

This chain links TRBV29-1 with TRBJ2-5, with D possibly being TRBD1 or TRBD2 (6 bases each). CDR1 is SQVTM, CDR2 ANQGSEA, per germline. The CDR3 runs 13 residues. V gave up 7 bases and J gave up 4 bases, with 16 bases separating them. The CDR3 protein is CSAPGAPLETQYF. The CDR3 bases are TGCAGCGCGCCGGGGGCCCCACTAGAGACCCAGTACTTC.

The chain combines TRBV6-5 with TRBJ1-2, with unresolved D. The CDR3 sequence is 14 residues long. In germline, CDR1 is MNHEY, CDR2 SVGAGI. V gave up 4 bases and J gave up 8 bases, with 17 bases separating them. The CDR3 is CASSSTWTQRGYTF. The CDR3 coding sequence is TGTGCCAGCAGTTCCACATGGACCCAGCGAGGCTACACCTTC.

The table lists this clonotype with a few counts. This chain links TRBV7-2 with TRBJ2-7; TRBD2 matches 8 bases. This CDR3 contains 15 residues. J lost 2 bases, V lost 7 bases, and 10 bases had no gene match. The germline CDR1 and CDR2 sequences are SGHTA and FQGNSA. The CDR3 sequence is CASTLGSGSPYEQYF. The CDR3 DNA reads as TGTGCCAGCACCTTGGGAAGCGGGAGCCCCTACGAGCAGTACTTC.

In this sample, this clonotype turned up a few times. The rearrangement joins TRBV5-5 to TRBJ2-2, with 7 bases matching TRBD1. The J segment lost 3 bases and the V segment lost 4 bases, leaving 9 bases of the junction unmatched. The CDR3 consists of 16 residues. Per germline, CDR1 SGHKS and CDR2 YYEKEE (reference sequence). CDR3 in amino acids: CASSPNRGADTGELFF. CDR3 nucleotides: TGTGCCAGCAGCCCGAACAGGGGTGCGGACACCGGGGAGCTGTTTTTT. Based on the CDR3 plus reference TRBV5-5 and TRBJ2-2, the full variable domain is DAGVTQSPTHLIKTRGQQVTLRCSPISGHKSVSWYQQVLGQGPQFIFQYYEKEERGRGNFPDRFSARQFPNYSSELNVNALLLGDSALYLCASSPNRGADTGELFFGEGSRLTVL.

The genes are TRBV28 and TRBJ1-1, with D tentatively TRBD1 (5 bases). CDR3 size: 16 residues. Trimming took off 1 base at V and 4 bases at J, with 16 bases between the two ends. The germline V gene has CDR1 MDHEN and CDR2 SYDVKM. CDR3 sequence (DNA): TGTGCCAGCAGTTTATCAACCAGGGTACTGTTCACTGAAGCTTTCTTT. Protein: CASSLSTRVLFTEAFF.

The J gene is TRBJ2-1, the V gene TRBV11-2; TRBD1 agrees at 8 bases. CDR1 is SGHAT, CDR2 FQNNGV, per germline. Trimming cost V 4 bases and J 4 bases; bases outside gene matches: 6. This CDR3 region has 15 residues. This CDR3 reads CASSSGDRQYNEQFF. The CDR3 DNA sequence: TGTGCCAGCAGCTCCGGGGACAGGCAATACAATGAGCAGTTCTTC.

This clonotype was recorded at least ten times. The rearrangement joins TRBV20-1 to TRBJ1-2; D is uncertain. In germline, CDR1 is DFQATT, CDR2 SNEGSKA (reference sequence). V shed 6 bases and J shed 8 bases, with 22 bases lying between them. This CDR3 contains 14 residues. CDR3 DNA sequence: TGCAGTGCCGAGATCCCTGCTAGGCCTTTGGGCTACACCTTC. Its protein is CSAEIPARPLGYTF.

The sample holds a few counts of this clonotype. This chain uses TRBV7-9 with TRBJ1-2; 9 nucleotides align to TRBD1. V gave up 5 bases and J gave up 3 bases; unmatched junction bases: 7. The CDR3 loop spans 15 amino acids. Germline V gives CDR1 SEHNR, CDR2 FQNEAQ (reference sequence). The CDR3 region is CASSVGQGSHYGYTF. The CDR3 bases are TGTGCCAGCAGCGTAGGACAGGGGAGCCACTATGGCTACACCTTC.

This rearrangement joins TRBV4-3 to TRBJ2-1; D is uncertain. This CDR3 spans 13 amino acids. Germline assignment: CDR1 LGHNA and CDR2 YSLEER. The V end was cut by 0 bases, the J end by 13 bases, with 13 bases between. In nucleotides, the CDR3 is TGCGCCAGCAGCCAAGATAAAAAGACCCCCCAGTTCTTC. It is translated as CASSQDKKTPQFF.

This clonotype has more than one count but fewer than ten. This chain links TRBV7-8 with TRBJ2-2, with D perhaps given as TRBD1 or TRBD2 (6 bases each). This CDR3 is built from 16 residues. Trimming took 5 bases from V and 4 from J, leaving 17 bases between them. Per the germline V gene, CDR1 is SGHVS and CDR2 is FQNEAQ. The CDR3 DNA sequence: TGTGCCAGCAGCAGGGGGGTGGGGGCAGGCACCGGGGAGCTGTTTTTT. Its translation: CASSRGVGAGTGELFF.

The V gene is TRBV7-9, the J gene TRBJ2-7; 8 bases align to TRBD2. The CDR3 extends over 17 amino acids. The V gene end was trimmed by 0 bases and the J gene end by 4 bases; junction bases not matched to a gene: 11. Germline values: CDR1 SEHNR, CDR2 FQNEAQ (reference sequence). In nucleotides, the CDR3 is TGTGCCAGCAGCTTAGCGGATACTAGCGGAGTACCGTACGAGCAGTACTTC. Its protein product is CASSLADTSGVPYEQYF.